One and the same sample provided the 32 T cell receptor beta chains below, sequenced in a study of OX40 agonist ivuxolimab in advanced cancers. Libraries were prepared by immunoSEQ multiplex PCR; TCRdb keeps only in-frame clonotypes and omits some of them. The top ten hold roughly 2.1% of the sample, which has 75,000 to 95,000 clones, 90% to 95% seen once. The sample consisted of CD4+ or CD8+ T cells sorted from blood, taken in a trial of the OX40 agonist ivuxolimab. The receptors come from an adult with an advanced solid tumor such as melanoma, head and neck, liver or kidney cancer.

The chain joins TRBV7-2 to TRBJ2-5, with D tentatively TRBD1 or TRBD2 (5 bases each). The V gene lost 5 bases and the J gene lost 4 bases, with 14 bases spanning the gap. This CDR3 is 14 amino acids long. The germline CDR1 and CDR2 sequences are SGHTA and FQGNSA. CDR3 residues: CASSPRDGRETQYF. As DNA, the CDR3 is TGTGCCAGCAGCCCCAGGGACGGACGAGAGACCCAGTACTTC. The whole variable domain, remainder taken from reference TRBV7-2 and TRBJ2-5, is GAGVSQSPSNKVTEKGKDVELRCDPISGHTALYWYRQSLGQGLEFLIYFQGNSAPDKSGLPSDRFSAERTGGSVSTLTIQRTQQEDSAVYLCASSPRDGRETQYFGPGTRLLVL.

The chain combines TRBV4-2 with TRBJ1-5; 7 bases line up with TRBD1. J was trimmed by 0 bases and V by 0 bases; bases with no gene match: 14. Germline CDR1 LGHNA, CDR2 YNFKEQ. This CDR3 region has 20 residues. The CDR3 protein is CASSQDSPGQIYYSNQPQHF. In nucleotides, the CDR3 is TGTGCCAGCAGCCAAGATTCCCCGGGACAGATTTATTATAGCAATCAGCCCCAGCATTTT.

The rearrangement uses TRBV7-8 and TRBJ2-2; 10 positions agree with TRBD1. Germline values: CDR1 SGHVS, CDR2 FQNEAQ. After removal of 8 bases from V and 5 bases from J, the junction contained 5 bases not matched to a gene. This CDR3 is built from 14 residues. DNA of the CDR3: TGTGCCAGCGGGGGACAGGGGTATACCGGGGAGCTGTTTTTT. Translation: CASGGQGYTGELFF.

The chain employs TRBV5-1 and TRBJ2-5; the D gene is possibly TRBD1 (6 bases). The V end lost 5 bases, the J end lost 1 base, and 12 bases lay between the germline ends. Germline V gives CDR1 SGHRS, CDR2 YFSETQ. The CDR3 spans 14 residues. In DNA form, the CDR3 reads TGCGCCAGCAGGCAGGGGCGAACCCAAGAGACCCAGTACTTC. Its protein product is CASRQGRTQETQYF.

This rearrangement joins TRBV30 to TRBJ1-5; no firm D call. This CDR3 has 17 residues. V was shortened by 0 bases and J by 4 bases, with 19 bases between the two germline ends. Germline assignment: CDR1 GTSNPN and CDR2 SVGIG (reference sequence). CDR3 coding DNA: TGTGCCTGGAGTGTTTCCCACCAGGCCATGTCGAATCAGCCCCAGCATTTT. Amino acid sequence: CAWSVSHQAMSNQPQHF.

The DNA for the CDR3 is TGCAGCGGAAAGCGGGAGCGGACTAGCACAGATACGCAGTATTTT. This encodes CSGKRERTSTDTQYF. The rearrangement links TRBV29-1 to TRBJ2-3; 8 bases fit TRBD2. The trim removed 7 bases at V and 0 bases at J, leaving 9 bases unmatched. CDR1 and CDR2 (germline): SQVTM, ANQGSEA. This CDR3 comprises 15 residues.

The gene calls are TRBV5-1 and TRBJ1-6, with a possible D match to TRBD1 (5 bases). V gave up 5 bases and J gave up 7 bases, with 16 bases separating them. Germline V gene lookup returns CDR1 SGHRS and CDR2 YFSETQ. This CDR3 region has 15 residues. CDR3 in DNA: TGCGCCAGCAGGCCGGGACTACAGGTCAATTCACCCCTCCACTTT. Translating it yields CASRPGLQVNSPLHF.

V gene TRBV29-1 combines with J gene TRBJ1-2; possibly TRBD1 for D (5 bases). This CDR3 spans 15 amino acids. CDR1 is SQVTM, CDR2 ANQGSEA, per germline. V was pared by 5 bases and J by 1 base, with 17 bases between. The CDR3 nucleotides are TGCAGCGTTTTAGGAGCAGGGAATTTTAACTATGGCTACACCTTC. This codes for CSVLGAGNFNYGYTF.

The CDR3 nucleotides read TGCGCCAGCAGCTTGGGCTTCGTTGGCGGGAGGTCGAATGAGCAGTTCTTC. The encoded protein is CASSLGFVGGRSNEQFF. The chain carries TRBV5-1 and TRBJ2-1; 8 bases agree with TRBD2. Germline trimming cut 0 bases from V and 7 bases from J; bases unmatched to any gene: 12. Germline CDR1 and CDR2: SGHRS and YFSETQ. The CDR3 consists of 17 residues.

This clone was seen more than once but under ten times. The chain uses TRBV7-9 and TRBJ2-1, with unresolved D. V was shortened by 4 bases and J by 9 bases, with 10 bases between the two germline ends. CDR1 and CDR2 (germline): SEHNR, FQNEAQ (reference sequence). The CDR3 covers 12 residues. The CDR3 nucleotides are TGTGCCAGCAGCTCTTCCGGCTTTGAGCAGTTCTTC. It yields the protein CASSSSGFEQFF.

V is TRBV28 and J is TRBJ1-5, with D unresolved. There are 13 residues in the CDR3. Germline-derived CDR1 and CDR2 are MDHEN and SYDVKM. Trimming took 2 bases from V and 9 from J, leaving 11 bases between them. CDR3 in amino acids: CASSLGELGPQHF. Here the CDR3 DNA reads TGTGCCAGCAGTTTAGGGGAGCTGGGGCCCCAGCATTTT.

This sequence joins TRBV15 and TRBJ2-7; the match to TRBD1 covers 10 bases. V dropped 0 bases and J dropped 5; count of bases not matched to a gene: 7. CDR3 size: 16 residues. The germline V gene has CDR1 LNHNV and CDR2 YYDKDF (reference sequence). CDR3 loop: CATSRDGGQGSHEQYF. CDR3 in DNA: TGTGCCACCAGCAGAGATGGGGGACAGGGGTCCCACGAGCAGTACTTC.

This CDR3 is CAWSVFGSNTEAFF. The CDR3 nucleotides are TGTGCCTGGAGTGTATTCGGGTCGAACACTGAAGCTTTCTTT. The rearrangement links TRBV30 to TRBJ1-1; D gene uncertain. From germline, CDR1 is GTSNPN and CDR2 SVGIG (reference sequence). The germline V and J ends were trimmed by 0 bases and 1 base, with 9 bases remaining between them. The CDR3 contains 14 residues.

This chain joins TRBV27 and TRBJ2-2; unclear D gene. The CDR3 is made up of 13 amino acids. In germline, CDR1 is MNHEY, CDR2 SMNVEV (reference sequence). Deletions cut 6 bases from V and 1 base from J, with 6 bases between. CDR3 sequence reads: CASRFMNTGELFF. In nucleotides, the CDR3 is TGTGCCAGCAGGTTCATGAACACCGGGGAGCTGTTTTTT.

V usage is TRBV29-1 and J usage is TRBJ1-1; the D is unclear. V lost 4 bases, J lost 0 bases, and 9 bases lay in between. Germline V gene lookup returns CDR1 SQVTM and CDR2 ANQGSEA. This CDR3 region has 13 residues. The CDR3 region is CSVVADMNTEAFF. The DNA for the CDR3 is TGCAGCGTTGTGGCAGACATGAACACTGAAGCTTTCTTT.

The rearrangement uses TRBV5-1 and TRBJ2-1; a possible D gene is TRBD1 (5 bases). V dropped 1 base and J dropped 5 bases, with 13 bases sitting between them. Germline CDR1 SGHRS, CDR2 YFSETQ. The CDR3 is 15 amino acids. The CDR3 DNA sequence: TGCGCCAGCAGCTTGCAGGGAAAAGGCGACAATGAGCAGTTCTTC. Translated: CASSLQGKGDNEQFF.

V and J are TRBV7-2 and TRBJ1-5, with no clear D. This CDR3 has 13 residues. The ends were cut back, 1 base at V and 6 bases at J, with 7 bases in the middle. Germline V gene data show CDR1 as SGHTA and CDR2 as FQGNSA. The CDR3: CASSLEGFQPQHF. CDR3 in DNA: TGTGCCAGCAGCTTAGAGGGCTTTCAGCCCCAGCATTTT.

The chain recombines TRBV19 with TRBJ2-7, with 9 bases lining up with TRBD1. Germline V gene sequence: CDR1 LNHDA, CDR2 SQIVND (reference sequence). The V and J ends lost 4 bases and 1 base, in that order; junction bases with no gene match: 5. The length of the CDR3 is 15 residues. Written as DNA, the CDR3 is TGTGCCAGTAGTACCGTAGGACAGGGGTCCTACGAGCAGTACTTC. Translation gives CASSTVGQGSYEQYF.

The chain uses TRBV9 and TRBJ2-3; 14 bases map to TRBD2. Looked up from germline, CDR1 is SGDLS and CDR2 is YYNGEE. Trimming took 4 bases from V and 2 from J; bases not matched to a gene: 6. The CDR3 is 17 residues long. CDR3 region: CASSPRLAGGITDTQYF. CDR3 coding DNA: TGTGCCAGCAGCCCTCGACTAGCGGGAGGGATCACAGATACGCAGTATTTT.

The rearrangement joins TRBV28 to TRBJ2-7; 7 nucleotides line up with TRBD1. The germline CDR1 and CDR2 sequences are MDHEN and SYDVKM. The CDR3 length is 14 residues. V shed 3 bases, J shed 2 bases, and the junction held 4 bases outside the gene matches. CDR3 DNA sequence: TGTGCCAGCAGTTTCGGTAGGGGGCCCTACGAGCAGTACTTC. Protein sequence: CASSFGRGPYEQYF.

This clone was detected only once. This chain joins TRBV19 and TRBJ1-4; D remains unclear. The CDR3 length is 11 residues. CDR1 is LNHDA, CDR2 SQIVND, per germline (reference sequence). The V gene lost 10 bases and the J gene lost 5 bases, with 8 bases spanning the gap. CDR3 sequence (DNA): TGTGCCACCAGAAAGAATGAAAAACTGTTTTTT. Translating it yields CATRKNEKLFF.

This clone showed up just once. This chain joins TRBV5-4 and TRBJ1-1; D uncertain. Trimming removed 1 base from V and 10 bases from J, with 14 bases in between. The germline CDR1 and CDR2 sequences are SGHNT and YYREEE (reference sequence). CDR3 size: 13 residues. In DNA, the CDR3 is TGTGCCAGCAGCTTGCTCCCTCAAGGCGCAGCTTTCTTT. It yields the protein CASSLLPQGAAFF.

The V call is TRBV10-3, the J call TRBJ2-1; no reliable D call. The germline CDR1 and CDR2 sequences are ENHRY and SYGVKD. V lost 0 bases and J 5 bases, leaving 11 bases between the germline ends. The CDR3 covers 15 residues. The chain's CDR3 is CAISESQLLNNEQFF. The CDR3 nucleotides are TGTGCCATCAGTGAGTCTCAACTTCTCAACAATGAGCAGTTCTTC.

The chain has TRBV5-1 and TRBJ2-7; 10 positions match TRBD2. Germline-derived CDR1 and CDR2 are SGHRS and YFSETQ. J was trimmed by 5 bases and V by 1 base; bases with no gene match: 9. This CDR3 region has 16 residues. DNA of the CDR3: TGCGCCAGCAGCTTGATAGCGGGAGGTATAACGGACGAGCAGTACTTC. This gives the protein CASSLIAGGITDEQYF.

The genes are TRBV9 and TRBJ2-7; no reliable D call. V shed 0 bases and J shed 5 bases, with 9 bases lying between them. The germline V gene has CDR1 SGDLS and CDR2 YYNGEE. The CDR3 sequence is 13 residues long. The CDR3 DNA sequence: TGTGCCAGCAGCGTAGAAGGGATAAACGAGCAGTACTTC. It codes for CASSVEGINEQYF.

The chain links TRBV7-2 to TRBJ2-7; TRBD1 agrees at 7 bases. Trimming at V came to 5 bases and at J to 2 bases, leaving 6 bases not matched to a gene. CDR1 is SGHTA and CDR2 is FQGNSA in the germline V gene. This CDR3 contains 14 residues. The CDR3, as DNA: TGTGCCAGCAGCGTCGGACAGGTGACCTACGAGCAGTACTTC. Amino acid sequence: CASSVGQVTYEQYF.

The chain joins TRBV28 to TRBJ2-7; perhaps TRBD1 as D (5 bases). The CDR3 consists of 16 residues. V was clipped by 1 base and J by 4 bases, with 17 bases between them. Per germline, CDR1 MDHEN and CDR2 SYDVKM. The CDR3, as DNA: TGTGCCAGCAGTTTATCCGGAACAGGTGGGGATTACGAGCAGTACTTC. Residues: CASSLSGTGGDYEQYF.

The chain is built from TRBV7-6 and TRBJ1-4, with TRBD1 identical over 11 bases. Losses at the gene ends were 5 bases for V and 8 bases for J; bases not matched to a gene: 4. The CDR3 contains 14 residues. Germline V gene sequence: CDR1 SGHVS, CDR2 FNYEAQ. The CDR3 spells CASSVGQGGEKLFF. The CDR3 DNA reads TGTGCCAGCAGCGTGGGACAGGGGGGGGAAAAACTGTTTTTT.

The chain recombines TRBV7-2 with TRBJ2-1, with 14 bases that match TRBD2. CDR3 length: 16 residues. The ends lost 2 bases at V and 7 bases at J; junction bases unmatched: 4. The germline CDR1 and CDR2 sequences are SGHTA and FQGNSA. In nucleotides, the CDR3 is TGTGCCAGCAGCTTAAGTTGGACTAGCGGGAGGAATGAGCAGTTCTTC. It codes for CASSLSWTSGRNEQFF.

The CDR3 loop is CASSPPGQGSPYEQYF. The CDR3 bases are TGTGCCAGCTCACCACCGGGACAGGGGTCACCCTACGAGCAGTACTTC. The chain carries TRBV18 and TRBJ2-7, with 10 bases that match TRBD1. Germline CDR1 KGHSH, CDR2 LQKENI. V was clipped by 0 bases and J by 2 bases; unmatched bases: 4. CDR3 length equals 16 residues.

The chain has TRBV4-1 and TRBJ2-1, with TRBD2 identical over 7 bases. Germline V lookup: CDR1 MGHRA, CDR2 YSYEKL. The CDR3 has 17 residues. With V trimmed by 0 bases and J by 4 bases, 9 bases remained unmatched. This CDR3 reads CASSQELRGLGYNEQFF. The CDR3 DNA follows: TGCGCCAGCAGCCAAGAATTGAGAGGACTAGGTTACAATGAGCAGTTCTTC.

The J gene is TRBJ2-5, the V gene TRBV30; perhaps TRBD2 as D (6 bases). CDR1 and CDR2 (germline): GTSNPN, SVGIG (reference sequence). Trimming pared 0 bases from V and 2 bases from J, leaving 10 bases between. The CDR3 loop spans 14 amino acids. CDR3 amino acids: CAWSVETRQETQYF. DNA for the CDR3: TGTGCCTGGAGTGTAGAGACTAGACAAGAGACCCAGTACTTC.